This T cell receptor beta chain was identified during a study of neurological immune-mediated disorders. This clonotype was counted at least ten times. Trimming cost V 1 base and J 2 bases; bases outside gene matches: 8. CDR3 size: 17 residues. Germline V lookup: CDR1 SGHVS, CDR2 FQNEAQ. TCRdb re-called the 5' RACE reads with MiXCR, one entry per CDR3 protein. This table has under 60,000 distinct CDR3 sequences, roughly 23% appearing once. The rearrangement uses TRBV7-8 and TRBJ2-7, with 10 positions matching TRBD2. The specimen sequenced was PBMCs. This receptor was obtained from a woman in her sixties or seventies in good health. CDR3 protein: CASSLEFGLAEPYEQYF. The DNA for the CDR3 is TGTGCCAGCAGCTTAGAGTTCGGACTAGCGGAGCCCTACGAGCAGTACTTC.